What follows are 17 T cell receptor beta chains derived from one specimen sequenced in a study of early T cells in non-severe SARS-CoV-2 infection. Via MiXCR, TCRdb re-called the 5' RACE reads, giving one row per CDR3 protein. The table has 100,000 to 150,000 distinct CDR3 sequences, around 14% seen once; the top ten hold 20% to 25%. Sequenced: whole blood. The receptor set was obtained from an adult who was a healthcare worker with PCR-confirmed SARS-CoV-2 infection or an uninfected control (not recorded which).

The table lists this clonotype with a few counts. The rearrangement uses TRBV7-8 and TRBJ1-4; D unclear. The germline V gene has CDR1 SGHVS and CDR2 FQNEAQ. This CDR3 is 16 amino acids long. Trimming stripped 3 bases from V and 1 base from J, with 12 bases between. CDR3 nucleotide sequence: TGTGCCAGCAGCTTCGGGAGTGGGAGAACTAATGAAAAACTGTTTTTT. It translates to CASSFGSGRTNEKLFF.

This clonotype was recorded at least ten times. The chain recombines TRBV4-1 with TRBJ2-3, with 8 nucleotides matching TRBD2. Trimming took 8 bases from V and 6 from J; bases not matched to a gene: 7. Per the germline V gene, CDR1 is MGHRA and CDR2 is YSYEKL. The CDR3 spans 13 residues. CDR3 nucleotides: TGCGCCAGCCGGGGGGGCGGAGGCGATACGCAGTATTTT. As protein: CASRGGGGDTQYF.

This clonotype was recorded a few times. V gene TRBV6-6 combines with J gene TRBJ2-6; 11 bases are a match to TRBD1. With V trimmed by 6 bases and J by 0 bases, 4 bases remained unmatched. The germline V gene has CDR1 MNHNY and CDR2 SVGAGI (reference sequence). The CDR3 consists of 17 residues. CDR3: CASRRDRGYSGANVLTF. CDR3 DNA: TGTGCCAGCAGGAGGGACAGGGGGTACTCTGGGGCCAACGTCCTGACTTTC.

This clonotype has just a few counts. This sequence joins TRBV13 and TRBJ1-4; D might be TRBD1 (5 bases). CDR3 length: 11 residues. Between the trimmed V and J ends, which lost 3 bases and 10 bases, there was a span of 6 bases. The germline gives CDR1 PRHDT, CDR2 FYEKMQ (reference sequence). The CDR3 DNA reads as TGTGCCAGCAGCTTGAGGGGAAAACTGTTTTTT. Protein sequence: CASSLRGKLFF. The whole variable domain, remainder taken from reference TRBV13 and TRBJ1-4, is AAGVIQSPRHLIKEKRETATLKCYPIPRHDTVYWYQQGPGQDPQFLISFYEKMQSDKGSIPDRFSAQQFSDYHSELNMSSLELGDSALYFCASSLRGKLFFGSGTQLSVL.

The chain joins TRBV5-1 to TRBJ1-2; D gene uncertain. This CDR3 has 12 residues. The V end lost 4 bases, the J end lost 8 bases, and 12 bases lay between the germline ends. CDR1 is SGHRS and CDR2 is YFSETQ in the germline V gene. The CDR3 sequence: CASSPDARGYTF. In DNA form, the CDR3 reads TGCGCCAGCAGCCCGGACGCGCGGGGCTACACCTTC.

This clonotype came up a few times. The chain recombines TRBV5-1 with TRBJ2-1; D possibly matches TRBD1 or TRBD2 (5 bases each). Germline CDR1 reads SGHRS; CDR2 reads YFSETQ. V was pared by 0 bases and J by 3 bases, with 10 bases between. The CDR3 totals 15 residues. The CDR3 spells CASSLDRGYYNEQFF. DNA of the CDR3: TGCGCCAGCAGCTTGGATCGGGGCTACTACAATGAGCAGTTCTTC.

The J gene is TRBJ1-1, the V gene TRBV29-1; unclear D gene. CDR1 is SQVTM and CDR2 is ANQGSEA in the germline V gene. The CDR3 extends over 12 amino acids. Deletions cut 6 bases from V and 3 bases from J, with 11 bases between. The CDR3 coding sequence is TGCAGCGTCGCTCTTTTTGACACTGAAGCTTTCTTT. Its protein is CSVALFDTEAFF.

This rearrangement joins TRBV5-1 to TRBJ2-1, with D unresolved. Trimming cost V 7 bases and J 0 bases, with 11 bases left between them. The CDR3 is 14 amino acids. Germline CDR1 and CDR2: SGHRS and YFSETQ. The CDR3 DNA reads TGCGCCAGCGGCTCAGGTAGCTCCTACAATGAGCAGTTCTTC. It encodes CASGSGSSYNEQFF.

In its sample, this clonotype was seen many times. The CDR3 DNA is TGTGCCAGCAGCTTATCGGGACACCCGAACACCGGGGAGCTGTTTTTT. Translated, it gives CASSLSGHPNTGELFF. The rearrangement uses TRBV7-3 and TRBJ2-2, with D maybe TRBD1 (6 bases). CDR3 length equals 16 residues. V was cut by 2 bases and J by 0 bases, with 10 bases left in between. CDR1 is SGHTA, CDR2 FQGTGA, per germline.

The rearrangement links TRBV6-6 to TRBJ2-3; 7 positions agree with TRBD2. Germline lookup yields CDR1 MNHNY and CDR2 SVGAGI (reference sequence). The CDR3 is 17 residues long. Germline trimming cut 2 bases from V and 4 bases from J; bases unmatched to any gene: 12. The chain's CDR3 is CASSYGLVYRDADTQYF. The DNA of the CDR3 is TGTGCCAGCAGTTACGGACTAGTATATAGGGACGCAGATACGCAGTATTTT.

V usage is TRBV9 and J usage is TRBJ1-5, with D unresolved. The ends were cut back, 0 bases at V and 0 bases at J, with 7 bases in the middle. This CDR3 region has 15 residues. CDR1 SGDLS and CDR2 YYNGEE come from the germline V gene. In DNA, the CDR3 is TGTGCCAGCAGCGTAGGAGCATATAGCAATCAGCCCCAGCATTTT. Amino acids: CASSVGAYSNQPQHF.

This sequence joins TRBV6-6 and TRBJ2-5; 9 positions match TRBD2. The J segment lost 4 bases and the V segment lost 2 bases, leaving 2 bases of the junction unmatched. Per germline, CDR1 MNHNY and CDR2 SVGAGI (reference sequence). CDR3 length: 14 residues. CDR3 bases: TGTGCCAGCAGTTACGGGCGGGGGGGAGAGACCCAGTACTTC. Encoded protein: CASSYGRGGETQYF.

The gene calls are TRBV5-1 and TRBJ2-1; TRBD1 is a possible D gene (6 bases). The CDR3 covers 17 residues. Germline V gives CDR1 SGHRS, CDR2 YFSETQ. With 3 bases removed from V and 1 base from J, the gap between germline ends came to 17 bases. CDR3 in DNA: TGCGCCAGCAGCTCTGGGGCCAACAGGGTATCCTACAATGAGCAGTTCTTC. Residues: CASSSGANRVSYNEQFF.

The J gene is TRBJ2-1, the V gene TRBV5-1; a possible D gene is TRBD1 (5 bases). V shed 2 bases and J shed 4 bases, with 13 bases lying between them. CDR1 and CDR2 from the germline V gene are SGHRS and YFSETQ. This CDR3 is built from 15 residues. The CDR3 loop reads CASSFQGNKYNEQFF. The CDR3 nucleotides are TGCGCCAGCAGCTTTCAGGGAAACAAGTACAATGAGCAGTTCTTC.

This clonotype showed up many times. This chain connects TRBV10-3 to TRBJ1-1; no definite D call. Germline CDR1 is ENHRY and CDR2 is SYGVKD. The CDR3 is 13 residues long. Trimming removed 3 bases at V and 2 bases at J, with 7 bases between. The CDR3 region is CAISELGNTEAFF. Written as DNA, the CDR3 is TGTGCCATCAGTGAATTGGGAAACACTGAAGCTTTCTTT.

The genes are TRBV7-8 and TRBJ2-1; 8 bases are shared with TRBD2. Germline CDR1 and CDR2: SGHVS and FQNEAQ. V trimming: 4 bases; J trimming: 1 base; junction bases outside the gene matches: 9. The CDR3 consists of 17 residues. CDR3 residues: CASSSLGGGRSYNEQFF. DNA of the CDR3: TGTGCCAGCAGCTCCCTCGGCGGGGGGAGATCCTACAATGAGCAGTTCTTC.

In its sample, this clonotype was seen a few times. The chain uses TRBV20-1 and TRBJ2-7; TRBD2 agrees at 9 bases. CDR1 and CDR2 from the germline V gene are DFQATT and SNEGSKA (reference sequence). The CDR3 contains 14 residues. In nucleotides, the CDR3 is TGCAGCGGAGCAACCGACAGGGCGGGAGGGGAGCAGTACTTC. Translated, it gives CSGATDRAGGEQYF.